This is a list of T cell receptor beta chains from one sample in a study of T cell changes during pregnancy in multiple sclerosis. Method: immunoSEQ multiplex PCR; TCRdb's copy keeps in-frame clones and lacks some. The sample contains approximately 50,000 clones, approximately 95% of which appear only once. Here the sequenced sample was CD4+ T cells from peripheral blood mononuclear cells, taken in the third trimester of pregnancy. The receptor set was obtained from a female donor with multiple sclerosis, enrolled in a pregnancy study. Each CDR3 is given with its conserved first and last residue. The D gene is left open where the match is weak. Clone size is given for some rows only: seen once, a few or many times, or a class if the clone is expanded.

CDR3: CASSFGSGNQPQHF
DNA: TGTGCCAGCAGCTTCGGGTCTGGCAATCAGCCCCAGCATTTT
size: -
V: TRBV7-8
J: TRBJ1-5
D: -

CDR3: CASSPNGEETQYF
DNA: TGTGCCAGCAGCCCCAACGGAGAAGAGACCCAGTACTTC
size: -
V: TRBV9
J: TRBJ2-5
D: -

CDR3: CASSLRGASGNTIYF
DNA: TGTGCCAGCAGCCTCAGGGGGGCAAGTGGAAACACCATATATTTT
size: -
V: TRBV5-6
J: TRBJ1-3
D: TRBD1

CDR3: CASSQDPIGGGSGNTIYF
DNA: TGCGCCAGCAGCCAAGATCCTATCGGGGGGGGCTCTGGAAACACCATATATTTT
size: -
V: TRBV4-3
J: TRBJ1-3
D: -

CDR3: CSVEERTGEQFF
DNA: TGCAGCGTTGAAGAAAGGACGGGAGAGCAGTTCTTC
size: -
V: TRBV29-1
J: TRBJ2-1
D: -

CDR3: CASSSGMGRPSNTQYF
DNA: TGTGCCAGCAGCTCAGGGATGGGGAGGCCGTCGAATACGCAGTATTTT
size: -
V: TRBV7-9
J: TRBJ2-3
D: -

CDR3: CASSLDIWGHKKGEQYF
DNA: TGTGCCAGCAGCTTAGATATATGGGGACACAAGAAAGGCGAGCAGTACTTC
size: -
V: TRBV11-3
J: TRBJ2-7
D: -

CDR3: CSVETGLDTEAFF
DNA: TGCAGCGTAGAGACCGGACTGGACACTGAAGCTTTCTTT
size: -
V: TRBV29-1
J: TRBJ1-1
D: -

CDR3: CASSLLETQYF
DNA: TGTGCCAGCTCTCTCCTGGAGACCCAGTACTTC
size: -
V: TRBV18
J: TRBJ2-5
D: -

CDR3: CASSLDSAGEDTQYF
DNA: TGTGCCAGCAGCTTAGATAGCGCGGGGGAAGATACGCAGTATTTT
size: -
V: TRBV11-3
J: TRBJ2-3
D: TRBD2

CDR3: CASSQDSRKGDGYTF
DNA: TGCGCCAGCAGCCAAGATAGCCGCAAAGGCGATGGCTACACCTTC
size: -
V: TRBV4-3
J: TRBJ1-2
D: -

CDR3: CATLRQGNTEAFF
DNA: TGTGCCACTTTAAGACAGGGGAACACTGAAGCTTTCTTT
size: -
V: TRBV6-1
J: TRBJ1-1
D: TRBD1

CDR3: CASSLARSRGNTEAFF
DNA: TGTGCCAGCAGCTTAGCGCGATCTCGGGGGAACACTGAAGCTTTCTTT
size: -
V: TRBV7-2
J: TRBJ1-1
D: -

CDR3: CASSQDLYQPQHF
DNA: TGCGCCAGCAGCCAAGATCTGTATCAGCCCCAGCATTTT
size: -
V: TRBV4-1
J: TRBJ1-5
D: -

CDR3: CASSQDEGIRNSPLHF
DNA: TGCGCCAGCAGCCAAGATGAGGGAATACGGAATTCACCCCTCCACTTT
size: -
V: TRBV4-1
J: TRBJ1-6
D: -

CDR3: CASSKQGNTEAFF
DNA: TGTGCCAGCAGTAAACAGGGGAACACTGAAGCTTTCTTT
size: -
V: TRBV2
J: TRBJ1-1
D: -

CDR3: CASSLGAGAPGLYGYTF
DNA: TGTGCCAGCAGCTTAGGAGCTGGGGCCCCTGGACTATATGGCTACACCTTC
size: -
V: TRBV7-6
J: TRBJ1-2
D: -

CDR3: CASSQVGTGTEKLFF
DNA: TGCGCCAGCAGCCAAGTTGGGACAGGGACTGAAAAACTGTTTTTT
size: -
V: TRBV4-3
J: TRBJ1-4
D: TRBD1

CDR3: CSARGQSTIYF
DNA: TGCAGTGCTAGGGGACAGTCCACCATATATTTT
size: -
V: TRBV20-1
J: TRBJ1-3
D: TRBD1

CDR3: CASSLDRGMTSGSQETQYF
DNA: TGTGCCAGCAGCTTAGATAGGGGGATGACTAGCGGTTCACAAGAGACCCAGTACTTC
size: -
V: TRBV7-8
J: TRBJ2-5
D: TRBD2

CDR3: CSVESGITDTQYF
DNA: TGCAGCGTTGAGAGCGGGATCACAGATACGCAGTATTTT
size: -
V: TRBV29-1
J: TRBJ2-3
D: TRBD2

CDR3: CASSPGTLLAKNIQYF
DNA: TGTGCCAGCAGCCCCGGGACACTGCTAGCCAAAAACATTCAGTACTTC
size: once
V: TRBV5-6
J: TRBJ2-4
D: -

CDR3: CASSSATHPLSISYYEQYF
DNA: TGTGCCAGTAGTTCCGCAACTCACCCCCTCTCGATCTCCTACTACGAGCAGTACTTC
size: -
V: TRBV19
J: TRBJ2-7
D: -

CDR3: CASSLGGASGLYNEQFF
DNA: TGTGCCAGCAGCTTGGGGGGGGCTAGCGGGCTTTACAATGAGCAGTTCTTC
size: -
V: TRBV5-4
J: TRBJ2-1
D: TRBD2

CDR3: CASSQNRGSIGELFF
DNA: TGTGCCAGCAGTCAGAACAGGGGTTCGATCGGGGAGCTGTTTTTT
size: -
V: TRBV28
J: TRBJ2-2
D: TRBD1

CDR3: CASTQDRALYGYTF
DNA: TGTGCCAGCACCCAAGACAGGGCCCTCTATGGCTACACCTTC
size: -
V: TRBV6-6
J: TRBJ1-2
D: TRBD1

CDR3: CASSLAGVATNEKLFF
DNA: TGTGCCAGCAGCTTAGCAGGGGTTGCAACTAATGAAAAACTGTTTTTT
size: -
V: TRBV7-2
J: TRBJ1-4
D: -

CDR3: CASSPETDTQYF
DNA: TGCGCCAGCAGCCCCGAGACAGATACGCAGTATTTT
size: -
V: TRBV5-1
J: TRBJ2-3
D: -

CDR3: CASSRQGRTEAFF
DNA: TGTGCCAGTAGTCGACAGGGGAGAACTGAAGCTTTCTTT
size: few
V: TRBV19
J: TRBJ1-1
D: TRBD1

CDR3: CASSVDRSETQYF
DNA: TGTGCCAGCAGTGTGGACAGGTCGGAGACCCAGTACTTC
size: -
V: TRBV2
J: TRBJ2-5
D: TRBD1

CDR3: CASSLSRGLRDGETQYF
DNA: TGTGCCAGCAGTTTATCTAGGGGGCTTCGGGATGGCGAGACCCAGTACTTC
size: -
V: TRBV27
J: TRBJ2-5
D: TRBD1

CDR3: CASSTDSLFSGNTIYF
DNA: TGTGCCAGCAGCACCGACAGTCTTTTCTCTGGAAACACCATATATTTT
size: -
V: TRBV11-1
J: TRBJ1-3
D: -

CDR3: CASSFMGVGVNTEAFF
DNA: TGTGCCAGCAGTTTTATGGGTGTCGGGGTGAACACTGAAGCTTTCTTT
size: -
V: TRBV27
J: TRBJ1-1
D: -

CDR3: CASSPHPGRGVSTEAFF
DNA: TGTGCCAGCAGCCCACATCCGGGACGGGGGGTGAGCACTGAAGCTTTCTTT
size: once
V: TRBV7-3
J: TRBJ1-1
D: -

CDR3: CASSGSGSPYNEQFF
DNA: TGCGCCAGCAGCGGATCAGGGTCCCCCTACAATGAGCAGTTCTTC
size: -
V: TRBV10-2
J: TRBJ2-1
D: -

CDR3: CARTAIGGQPQHF
DNA: TGTGCCAGGACCGCTATAGGGGGTCAGCCCCAGCATTTT
size: once
V: TRBV19
J: TRBJ1-5
D: -

CDR3: CASSYWPPFNYEQYF
DNA: TGTGCCAGCAGTTACTGGCCACCATTTAACTACGAGCAGTACTTC
size: -
V: TRBV6-5
J: TRBJ2-7
D: -

CDR3: CASSYMSSYNSPLHF
DNA: TGCGCCAGCAGCTATATGTCCTCCTATAATTCACCCCTCCACTTT
size: -
V: TRBV5-1
J: TRBJ1-6
D: -

CDR3: CASSVRTGGDYGYTF
DNA: TGTGCCAGCAGCGTTAGAACAGGGGGCGACTATGGCTACACCTTC
size: -
V: TRBV9
J: TRBJ1-2
D: TRBD1

CDR3: CASSPTSRTGELFF
DNA: TGTGCCAGCAGCCCGACTAGTCGTACCGGGGAGCTGTTTTTT
size: -
V: TRBV7-7
J: TRBJ2-2
D: -

CDR3: CASSLQPNTEAFF
DNA: TGTGCCAGCAGCCTACAGCCGAACACTGAAGCTTTCTTT
size: -
V: TRBV7-9
J: TRBJ1-1
D: -

CDR3: CASQGANEKLFF
DNA: TGTGCCAGTCAGGGGGCTAATGAAAAACTGTTTTTT
size: -
V: TRBV28
J: TRBJ1-4
D: TRBD1

CDR3: CASSPSGGALRYEQYF
DNA: TGTGCCAGCAGCCCGAGCGGGGGGGCCCTCAGATACGAGCAGTACTTC
size: -
V: TRBV11-2
J: TRBJ2-7
D: TRBD2

CDR3: CASRGTSGLSSYNEQFF
DNA: TGTGCCAGCAGGGGGACTAGCGGACTGAGCTCCTACAATGAGCAGTTCTTC
size: -
V: TRBV28
J: TRBJ2-1
D: TRBD2

CDR3: CATQPAGTGNTQYF
DNA: TGTGCCACCCAACCAGCGGGGACCGGGAATACGCAGTATTTT
size: -
V: TRBV19
J: TRBJ2-3
D: TRBD2

CDR3: CASRPSGTGYTGELFF
DNA: TGTGCCAGCAGGCCCTCCGGGACAGGGTACACCGGGGAGCTGTTTTTT
size: -
V: TRBV28
J: TRBJ2-2
D: TRBD1

CDR3: CASSVASTLNTEAFF
DNA: TGTGCCAGCAGCGTCGCCTCGACTTTGAACACTGAAGCTTTCTTT
size: -
V: TRBV9
J: TRBJ1-1
D: -